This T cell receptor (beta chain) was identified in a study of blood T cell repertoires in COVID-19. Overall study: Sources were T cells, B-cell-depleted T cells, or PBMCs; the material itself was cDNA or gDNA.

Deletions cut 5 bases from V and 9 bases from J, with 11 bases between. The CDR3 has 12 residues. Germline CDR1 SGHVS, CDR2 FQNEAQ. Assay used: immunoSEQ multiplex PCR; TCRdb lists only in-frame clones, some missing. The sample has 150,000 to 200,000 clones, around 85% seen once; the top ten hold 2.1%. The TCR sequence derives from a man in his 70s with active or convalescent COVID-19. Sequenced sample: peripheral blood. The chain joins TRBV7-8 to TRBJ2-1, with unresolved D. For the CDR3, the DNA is TGTGCCAGCAGCCTAACGCACAGTGAGCAGTTCTTC. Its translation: CASSLTHSEQFF.